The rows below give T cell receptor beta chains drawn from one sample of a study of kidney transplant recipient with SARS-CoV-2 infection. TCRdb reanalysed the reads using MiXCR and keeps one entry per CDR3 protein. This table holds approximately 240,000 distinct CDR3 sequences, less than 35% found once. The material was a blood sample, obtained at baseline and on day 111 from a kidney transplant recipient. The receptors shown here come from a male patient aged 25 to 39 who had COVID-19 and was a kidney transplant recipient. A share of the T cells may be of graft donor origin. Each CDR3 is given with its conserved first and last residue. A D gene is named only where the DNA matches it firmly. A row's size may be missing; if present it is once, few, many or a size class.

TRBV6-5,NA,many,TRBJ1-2,TGTGCCAGCAGTTACTTACCGACAGACCTCAACTATGGCTACACCTTC,CASSYLPTDLNYGYTF
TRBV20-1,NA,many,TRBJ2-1,TGCAGTGCTAGAGGGACCCAGACGGCCAATGAGCAGTTCTTC,CSARGTQTANEQFF
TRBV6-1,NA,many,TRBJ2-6,TGTGCCAGCAGTGATTGGACAGTTCACTCTGGGGCCAACGTCCTGACTTTC,CASSDWTVHSGANVLTF
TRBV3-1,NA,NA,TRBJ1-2,TGTGCCAGCAGCAGCATCATCACCCTTCGAAAGACCTATGGCTACACCTTC,CASSSIITLRKTYGYTF
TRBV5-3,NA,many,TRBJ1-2,TGTGCCAGATTTCTCTTAGTGGTGAGAAAGACCTATGGCTACACCTTC,CARFLLVVRKTYGYTF
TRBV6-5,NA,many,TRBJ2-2,TGTGCCAGCAAAACGCCAGTGGGAGTGGGGGAGCTGTTTTTT,CASKTPVGVGELFF
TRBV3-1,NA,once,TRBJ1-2,TGTGCCAGCAGCATCAAAGCCACCCTTCGAAAGACCTATGGCTACGCCTTC,CASSIKATLRKTYGYAF
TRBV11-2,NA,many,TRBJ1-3,TGTGCCAGCAGCTTATCCGGGGCTCTGGGGGGAAACACCATATATTTT,CASSLSGALGGNTIYF
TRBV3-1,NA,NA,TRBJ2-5,TGTGCCAGCAGCGGCGATAAACCCATTTCTTTCTCTGAGACCCAGTACTTC,CASSGDKPISFSETQYF
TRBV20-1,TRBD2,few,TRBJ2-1,TGCAGTGCTAGGGGACTAGCGGACAATGAGCAGTTCTTC,CSARGLADNEQFF
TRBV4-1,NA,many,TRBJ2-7,TGCGCCAGCAGCCAGGTACAACAGGTTTCGGCCTACGAGCAGTACTTC,CASSQVQQVSAYEQYF
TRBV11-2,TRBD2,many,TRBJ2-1,TGTGCCAGCAGCTCCCCGAGGACTAGCGGGAGGGGCAATGAGCAGTTCTTC,CASSSPRTSGRGNEQFF
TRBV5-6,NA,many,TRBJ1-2,TGTGCCAGCAGGAACAGCAATAGTCGAAAGACCTATGGCTACACCTTC,CASRNSNSRKTYGYTF
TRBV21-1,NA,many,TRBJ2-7,TGTGCCAGCGACGGCCCCCACGAGCAGTACTTC,CASDGPHEQYF
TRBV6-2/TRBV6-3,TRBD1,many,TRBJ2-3,TGTGCCAGCAGTTACTCGAAGGACAGGGCGGTAGATACGCAGTATTTT,CASSYSKDRAVDTQYF
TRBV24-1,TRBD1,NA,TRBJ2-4,TGTGCCACCAGTGATAGAACAGGGGAAGCGAACATTCAGTACTTC,CATSDRTGEANIQYF